Listed below are T cell receptor beta chains from one sample, sequenced in a study of identical twins. TCRdb reprocessed the 5' RACE reads via MiXCR and lists one record per CDR3 protein. The repertoire consists of about 240,000 distinct CDR3 sequences, with approximately 7.3% occurring once and the leading ten covering 5% to 6%. This sample also belongs to another study, concerning yellow fever vaccine responses in identical twins.

Sequences were obtained from CD8+ T cells sorted from blood. All receptors derive from a woman between 18 and 29 years old in good health. Both conserved end residues are trimmed from each CDR3. The order of the fields is V gene, CDR3 protein.

v_gene: TRBV24-1; CDR3aa: ATSDHEYETDTQY
v_gene: TRBV4-1; CDR3aa: ASSQDGEGNYGYT
v_gene: TRBV24-1; CDR3aa: ATSDPRLDSTDTQY
v_gene: TRBV6-5; CDR3aa: ASSSSVREQF
v_gene: TRBV12-3/TRBV12-4; CDR3aa: ASSFVWSGFNEQF
v_gene: TRBV10-3; CDR3aa: AISGDGYNEQF
v_gene: TRBV12-3/TRBV12-4; CDR3aa: ASSPGRGYGYT
v_gene: TRBV12-3/TRBV12-4; CDR3aa: ASSDGSNQPQH
v_gene: TRBV5-5; CDR3aa: ASSLRRGGEGSYEQY
v_gene: TRBV5-5; CDR3aa: ASSSWSGETQY
v_gene: TRBV27; CDR3aa: ASSLFLGAQETQY
v_gene: TRBV4-2; CDR3aa: ASSPLAGGADTQY
v_gene: TRBV20-1; CDR3aa: SARRVETEAF
v_gene: TRBV7-2; CDR3aa: ASSLVASDTDTQY
v_gene: TRBV29-1; CDR3aa: SVEDGTGGPGELF
v_gene: TRBV11-3; CDR3aa: ASSLVPSYLYNEQF
v_gene: TRBV10-3; CDR3aa: AIRPGTGEGQPQH
v_gene: TRBV29-1; CDR3aa: SVDGGPTGYT
v_gene: TRBV5-6; CDR3aa: ASSLGRTLH
v_gene: TRBV7-8; CDR3aa: ASSLGAGGHEQY
v_gene: TRBV2; CDR3aa: ASSEGYKETQY
v_gene: TRBV10-2; CDR3aa: ASSETATNEKLF
v_gene: TRBV3-1; CDR3aa: ASSPNAGGGDNEQF
v_gene: TRBV7-9; CDR3aa: ASSLDSKQETQY
v_gene: TRBV20-1; CDR3aa: SADAETDTDTQY
v_gene: TRBV7-9; CDR3aa: ASSPTQGDYGYT
v_gene: TRBV28; CDR3aa: ASSFPGAFNEQF
v_gene: TRBV20-1; CDR3aa: SAQGTVNTEAF
v_gene: TRBV12-3/TRBV12-4; CDR3aa: ASSLGPTQF
v_gene: TRBV20-1; CDR3aa: SARDRFGGETQY
v_gene: TRBV24-1; CDR3aa: ATSAAEGGYEQY
v_gene: TRBV27; CDR3aa: ASMVRSEAF
v_gene: TRBV12-3/TRBV12-4; CDR3aa: ASSLGEFGYNEQF
v_gene: TRBV7-9; CDR3aa: ASSSYGRGEQF
v_gene: TRBV9; CDR3aa: ASSSGTSISDTQY
v_gene: TRBV27; CDR3aa: ASSPGSGRAKEQY
v_gene: TRBV10-2; CDR3aa: ASSEDSINNEQF
v_gene: TRBV11-1; CDR3aa: ASSSSWMPYEQY
v_gene: TRBV4-1; CDR3aa: ASSQRDRYSRGFYNEQF
v_gene: TRBV29-1; CDR3aa: SVEGGSDYGYT
v_gene: TRBV12-3/TRBV12-4; CDR3aa: ASSVTGTSGIYEQF
v_gene: TRBV6-5; CDR3aa: ASSYGGTRGYT
v_gene: TRBV20-1; CDR3aa: SATPGGLDFDEQY
v_gene: TRBV7-9; CDR3aa: ASSGDSASNQPQH
v_gene: TRBV5-1; CDR3aa: ASSLDPSGDNTGELF
v_gene: TRBV20-1; CDR3aa: SARDRATPVRTAF
v_gene: TRBV10-1; CDR3aa: ASSESWARGDNEQF
v_gene: TRBV11-1; CDR3aa: ASSLQLEAASGSRKTQY
v_gene: TRBV11-2; CDR3aa: ASSSPRQGSTDTQY
v_gene: TRBV25-1; CDR3aa: ASSVGGNQPQH
v_gene: TRBV7-9; CDR3aa: ASSPGDISYEQY
v_gene: TRBV14; CDR3aa: ASSQIQGLDEQF
v_gene: TRBV27; CDR3aa: ASAPAGTRYEQY